One and the same sample provided the 32 T cell receptor beta chains below, sequenced in a study of shared clonotypes between healthy human individuals. Profiled with immunoSEQ multiplex PCR; TCRdb holds only in-frame clones, not every one. The sample yields hundreds of thousands of clones, 95% to 96% seen once. Naive CD8 cells, CD45RO-negative and positively selected for CCR7, excluded terminally differentiated effector memory CD45RA+ cells. The material sequenced was naive CD8+ T cells sorted from blood. The receptors derive from a woman aged 30 to 39 in good health.

This sequence joins TRBV2 and TRBJ1-1; D is perhaps TRBD1 (6 bases). The CDR3 is 14 amino acids. Germline CDR1 reads SNHLY; CDR2 reads FYNNEI. V was shortened by 4 bases and J by 8 bases, with 17 bases between the two germline ends. In DNA, the CDR3 is TGTGCCAGCAGTGTACGCCCCCGGGACATGGAAGCTTTCTTT. As protein: CASSVRPRDMEAFF.

The chain joins TRBV7-5 to TRBJ2-7. TRBV7-5 is labeled a pseudogene. This CDR3 has 17 amino acids. CDR3 coding DNA: TGTGTCAGAAGCAACTCACAATGGACCGCTGCCCCCTACGAGCAGTACTTC. It specifies CVRSNSQWTAAPYEQYF.

The rearrangement joins TRBV4-1 to TRBJ2-5; TRBD2 agrees at 12 bases. This CDR3 region has 15 residues. The trim removed 1 base at V and 5 bases at J, leaving 2 bases unmatched. Germline-derived CDR1 and CDR2 are MGHRA and YSYEKL. This CDR3 is CASSQGLAGVETQYF. The CDR3 DNA is TGCGCCAGCAGCCAAGGACTAGCGGGAGTTGAGACCCAGTACTTC.

The chain has TRBV4-1 and TRBJ2-7, with 8 bases lining up with TRBD1. With V trimmed by 4 bases and J by 2 bases, 4 bases remained unmatched. The CDR3 is 14 residues long. Looked up from germline, CDR1 is MGHRA and CDR2 is YSYEKL. The CDR3 region is CASSLGQGPYEQYF. Here the CDR3 DNA reads TGCGCCAGCAGCCTCGGACAGGGCCCCTACGAGCAGTACTTC.

The chain uses TRBV28 and TRBJ2-4; 7 positions match TRBD1. The CDR3 runs to 12 residues. In germline, CDR1 is MDHEN, CDR2 SYDVKM. Trimming took 4 bases from V and 8 from J; bases not matched to a gene: 2. CDR3 DNA sequence: TGTGCCAGCAGTTACAGGGGTGACATTCAGTACTTC. Protein sequence: CASSYRGDIQYF.

In the case of this clone: This sample also contains other DNA sequences that code for the same CDR3. The V gene is TRBV28, the J gene TRBJ2-7; TRBD1 matches at 7 bases. V lost 6 bases and J lost 3; bases outside the gene matches: 5. The CDR3 contains 13 residues. Germline V gene data show CDR1 as MDHEN and CDR2 as SYDVKM. The CDR3 protein is CASSLGTVYEQYF. CDR3 sequence (DNA): TGTGCCAGCAGCCTCGGGACAGTCTACGAGCAGTACTTC.

This chain joins TRBV7-9 and TRBJ2-3, with D perhaps TRBD2 (5 bases). Germline V gives CDR1 SEHNR, CDR2 FQNEAQ (reference sequence). This CDR3 is 17 amino acids long. V was pared by 4 bases and J by 0 bases, with 17 bases between. DNA for the CDR3: TGTGCCAGCAGCTACCCCCCCGGGGAGAGTAGCACAGATACGCAGTATTTT. Amino acid sequence: CASSYPPGESSTDTQYF. The full variable domain, completed using reference TRBV7-9 and TRBJ2-3, is DTGVSQNPRHKITKRGQNVTFRCDPISEHNRLYWYRQTLGQGPEFLTYFQNEAQLEKSRLLSDRFSAERPKGSFSTLEIQRTEQGDSAMYLCASSYPPGESSTDTQYFGPGTRLTVL.

The chain carries TRBV4-1 and TRBJ2-7; unclear D gene. This CDR3 contains 13 residues. Between the trimmed V and J ends, which lost 0 bases and 5 bases, there was a span of 8 bases. Looked up from germline, CDR1 is MGHRA and CDR2 is YSYEKL. CDR3 sequence (DNA): TGCGCCAGCAGCCAAGATAGAGGAAACGAGCAGTACTTC. Translated: CASSQDRGNEQYF.

The CDR3 coding sequence is TGTGCCAGCAGCGTTGCTGAAGCTTTCTTT. Its translation: CASSVAEAFF. The V gene is TRBV9, the J gene TRBJ1-1; D is unresolved. The CDR3 totals 10 residues. V lost 2 bases and J 6 bases, leaving 2 bases between the germline ends. From germline, CDR1 is SGDLS and CDR2 YYNGEE. The whole variable domain, filled in from reference TRBV9 and TRBJ1-1, reads DSGVTQTPKHLITATGQRVTLRCSPRSGDLSVYWYQQSLDQGLQFLIQYYNGEERAKGNILERFSAQQFPDLHSELNLSSLELGDSALYFCASSVAEAFFGQGTRLTVV.

The chain has TRBV13 and TRBJ2-7; D remains unclear. V lost 3 bases and J 0 bases, leaving 6 bases between the germline ends. The germline V gene has CDR1 PRHDT and CDR2 FYEKMQ (reference sequence). The CDR3 totals 13 residues. CDR3 region: CASSFSSSYEQYF. DNA of the CDR3: TGTGCCAGCAGCTTCTCCAGCTCCTACGAGCAGTACTTC.

To note about this clone: Distinct nucleotide sequences in the sample also encode this CDR3. CDR3: CSVRDGYEQYF. In DNA, the CDR3 is TGCAGCGTGCGAGACGGATACGAGCAGTACTTC. The rearrangement uses TRBV29-1 and TRBJ2-7; D is unresolved. The CDR3 sequence is 11 residues long. Per the germline V gene, CDR1 is SQVTM and CDR2 is ANQGSEA. Trimming left V 6 bases short and J 4 bases short, with 10 bases between.

V is TRBV15 and J is TRBJ1-3; D call uncertain. There are 13 residues in the CDR3. V gave up 5 bases and J gave up 5 bases, with 10 bases separating them. Looked up from germline, CDR1 is LNHNV and CDR2 is YYDKDF (reference sequence). The CDR3 coding sequence is TGTGCCACCAGCCCCACCGTGAGAAACACCATATATTTT. The encoded protein is CATSPTVRNTIYF.

The chain combines TRBV19 with TRBJ1-2; D is unclear. Between the trimmed V and J ends, which lost 0 bases and 8 bases, there was a span of 13 bases. CDR1 and CDR2 from the germline V gene are LNHDA and SQIVND (reference sequence). This CDR3 comprises 14 residues. In DNA form, the CDR3 reads TGTGCCAGTAGTATAGACGGAGTCCTGAAGGGCTACACCTTC. It specifies CASSIDGVLKGYTF.

The CDR3, as DNA: TGCGCCAGCAGCTTCCGATCGCGGGAGACGGAGCAGTTCTTC. Its translation: CASSFRSRETEQFF. This chain links TRBV4-1 with TRBJ2-1, with 7 nucleotides matching TRBD2. The CDR3 consists of 14 residues. CDR1 MGHRA and CDR2 YSYEKL come from the germline V gene. Unmatched junction bases numbered 11, after V lost 5 bases and J lost 10 bases.

The chain uses TRBV9 and TRBJ1-4, with TRBD1 as a possible D gene (5 bases). The CDR3 has 17 amino acids. The germline V and J ends were trimmed by 3 bases and 5 bases, with 20 bases remaining between them. The germline CDR1 and CDR2 sequences are SGDLS and YYNGEE. CDR3 region: CASSGQTTAGPNEKLFF. CDR3 sequence (DNA): TGTGCCAGCAGCGGACAGACGACAGCCGGGCCGAATGAAAAACTGTTTTTT.

The genes are TRBV9 and TRBJ2-1; 8 bases align to TRBD2. Trimming cost V 4 bases and J 9 bases; bases outside gene matches: 18. Germline loops: CDR1 SGDLS, CDR2 YYNGEE. This CDR3 comprises 17 residues. CDR3 region: CASSPSGPGGRLVEQFF. The CDR3 nucleotides read TGTGCCAGCAGCCCTAGCGGGCCGGGAGGGCGACTAGTTGAGCAGTTCTTC.

The rearrangement uses TRBV28 and TRBJ2-5, with TRBD1 as a possible D gene (5 bases). Per the germline V gene, CDR1 is MDHEN and CDR2 is SYDVKM. There are 12 residues in the CDR3. V lost 9 bases to trimming and J lost 1 base, with 9 bases between them. Here the CDR3 DNA reads TGTGCCAGTACAGGTTTCCAAGAGACCCAGTACTTC. Amino acids: CASTGFQETQYF.

This chain uses TRBV11-2 with TRBJ2-5, with a weak D call TRBD2 (6 bases). Germline V gives CDR1 SGHAT, CDR2 FQNNGV. V dropped 5 bases and J dropped 5 bases, with 18 bases sitting between them. The CDR3 loop spans 15 amino acids. The CDR3 DNA is TGTGCCAGCAGCCTAGCCGGGGGATGGGAGGAGACCCAGTACTTC. Its protein product is CASSLAGGWEETQYF.

The chain has TRBV5-6 and TRBJ2-7; 9 bases align to TRBD2. V trimming: 6 bases; J trimming: 1 base; junction bases outside the gene matches: 8. CDR3 size: 15 residues. From germline, CDR1 is SGHDT and CDR2 YYEEEE. The CDR3 nucleotides are TGTGCCAGCACGGGGGGAGCGGGAGGATCCTACGAGCAGTACTTC. Translation gives CASTGGAGGSYEQYF. Filled out from reference TRBV5-6 and TRBJ2-7, the complete variable domain reads DAGVTQSPTHLIKTRGQQVTLRCSPKSGHDTVSWYQQALGQGPQFIFQYYEEEERQRGNFPDRFSGHQFPNYSSELNVNALLLGDSALYLCASTGGAGGSYEQYFGPGTRLTVT.

The chain joins TRBV5-1 to TRBJ2-2; possibly TRBD1 for D (6 bases). The germline CDR1 and CDR2 sequences are SGHRS and YFSETQ. The CDR3 is 15 amino acids. Deletions cut 7 bases from V and 0 bases from J, with 13 bases between. DNA of the CDR3: TGCGCCAGCTTTGGGGGCCGGACGAACACCGGGGAGCTGTTTTTT. Amino acid sequence: CASFGGRTNTGELFF.

This chain connects TRBV7-2 to TRBJ2-7; TRBD2 matches at 11 bases. Germline values: CDR1 SGHTA, CDR2 FQGNSA. This CDR3 region has 18 residues. With 2 bases clipped from V and 3 bases from J, the junction kept 12 bases outside the gene matches. CDR3 in DNA: TGTGCCAGCAGCTTATCCTCTAGCGGGAGGCCCCCCCTCTACGAGCAGTACTTC. It encodes CASSLSSSGRPPLYEQYF.

The table lists this clone with a count of one. The chain combines TRBV7-9 with TRBJ2-5, with D unclear. V dropped 3 bases and J dropped 5 bases, with 7 bases sitting between them. CDR3 length: 12 residues. From germline, CDR1 is SEHNR and CDR2 FQNEAQ (reference sequence). As DNA, the CDR3 is TGTGCCAGCAGCTTTCAGGATGAGACCCAGTACTTC. Its protein product is CASSFQDETQYF.

The rearrangement uses TRBV5-1 and TRBJ2-7, with 10 bases identical to TRBD2. The CDR3 is 15 amino acids. Trimming removed 0 bases from V and 3 bases from J; junction bases left unmatched: 3. Germline CDR1 reads SGHRS; CDR2 reads YFSETQ. CDR3 in amino acids: CASSLDSSGSYEQYF. In nucleotides, the CDR3 is TGCGCCAGCAGCTTGGACTCTAGCGGGAGCTACGAGCAGTACTTC.

The V and J genes are TRBV13 and TRBJ1-4, with no clear D. Germline values: CDR1 PRHDT, CDR2 FYEKMQ (reference sequence). The CDR3 is made up of 16 amino acids. Trimming took 0 bases from V and 0 from J, leaving 8 bases between them. The DNA of the CDR3 is TGTGCCAGCAGCTTAGGCCTCCAGGCAACTAATGAAAAACTGTTTTTT. Translating gives CASSLGLQATNEKLFF.

The chain links TRBV11-3 to TRBJ2-1, with unresolved D. Deletions cut 3 bases from V and 6 bases from J, with 6 bases between. CDR3 length: 12 amino acids. Germline V CDR1 and CDR2: SGHNT, YENEEA. The CDR3 sequence is CASSFKVNEQFF. The CDR3 DNA follows: TGTGCCAGCAGCTTTAAGGTCAATGAGCAGTTCTTC.

The V and J genes are TRBV7-2 and TRBJ2-7; D is perhaps TRBD1 (6 bases). V was shortened by 4 bases and J by 0 bases, with 13 bases between the two germline ends. Per the germline V gene, CDR1 is SGHTA and CDR2 is FQGNSA. This CDR3 is built from 15 residues. DNA of the CDR3: TGTGCCAGCAGCTGGGCCGACAGGAGCTCCTACGAGCAGTACTTC. It is translated as CASSWADRSSYEQYF.

This chain uses TRBV6-1 with TRBJ1-2, with D unclear. The germline V gene has CDR1 MNHNS and CDR2 SASEGT. The CDR3 runs 15 residues. With 1 base removed from V and 8 bases from J, the gap between germline ends came to 17 bases. The DNA for the CDR3 is TGTGCCAGCAGTGAAGTTGCGAGGAGGGCAGCGGGCTACACCTTC. Amino acid sequence: CASSEVARRAAGYTF.

The chain combines TRBV19 with TRBJ1-1; no firm D call. CDR3 size: 12 residues. The V gene's germline CDR1 is LNHDA and CDR2 SQIVND (reference sequence). V lost 6 bases and J 0 bases, leaving 5 bases between the germline ends. This CDR3 reads CASRDLNTEAFF. The CDR3, as DNA: TGTGCCAGTAGGGACCTGAACACTGAAGCTTTCTTT.

The chain couples TRBV10-2 to TRBJ2-3, with 11 nucleotides matching TRBD2. CDR1 is WSHSY, CDR2 SAAADI, per germline. Unmatched junction bases numbered 15, after V lost 11 bases and J lost 2 bases. This CDR3 comprises 17 residues. The CDR3: CAVEPGLAVPPTDTQYF. The CDR3 DNA reads TGCGCCGTAGAACCGGGACTAGCGGTCCCCCCCACAGATACGCAGTATTTT.

This chain links TRBV29-1 with TRBJ2-7; D is undetermined. CDR1 and CDR2 from the germline V gene are SQVTM and ANQGSEA. The germline V and J ends were trimmed by 4 bases and 3 bases, with 7 bases remaining between them. The CDR3 consists of 11 residues. The CDR3 DNA is TGCAGCGTTGGGTCCAGCTACGAGCAGTACTTC. Translated, it gives CSVGSSYEQYF.

V and J are TRBV27 and TRBJ2-1, with TRBD2 matching over 7 bases. The CDR3 runs 16 residues. The germline V gene encodes CDR1 MNHEY and CDR2 SMNVEV (reference sequence). V was clipped by 5 bases and J by 3 bases; unmatched bases: 10. CDR3: CASSPSAGSFYNEQFF. CDR3 DNA: TGTGCCAGCAGTCCATCAGCGGGATCTTTCTACAATGAGCAGTTCTTC.

The chain links TRBV7-9 to TRBJ2-5; 7 nucleotides agree with TRBD1. From germline, CDR1 is SEHNR and CDR2 FQNEAQ (reference sequence). V was clipped by 7 bases and J by 5 bases; unmatched bases: 16. This CDR3 has 16 amino acids. The CDR3 is CASMRQNRGRYETQYF. CDR3 sequence (DNA): TGTGCCAGCATGCGGCAAAATAGGGGGCGGTACGAGACCCAGTACTTC. The whole variable domain, filled in from reference TRBV7-9 and TRBJ2-5, reads DTGVSQNPRHKITKRGQNVTFRCDPISEHNRLYWYRQTLGQGPEFLTYFQNEAQLEKSRLLSDRFSAERPKGSFSTLEIQRTEQGDSAMYLCASMRQNRGRYETQYFGPGTRLLVL.